Following are 13 T cell receptor beta chains from one sample sequenced in a study of cytomegalovirus exposure and HLA in healthy donors. The PCR ran on 60 Vbeta and 13 Jbeta primers. The method was immunoSEQ multiplex PCR; TCRdb's version includes in-frame clones alone and lacks a portion of them. The table lists roughly 190,000 clones, 79% of them singletons. The sample comprised PBMCs. These receptors were taken from a girl under 18 in good health and CMV-seropositive.

This clone has only one observation. The V gene is TRBV9, the J gene TRBJ2-1; possibly TRBD1 for D (5 bases). The germline V gene has CDR1 SGDLS and CDR2 YYNGEE. The CDR3 covers 12 residues. Trimming cost V 4 bases and J 12 bases, with 14 bases left between them. The DNA for the CDR3 is TGTGCCAGCAGCTCGGACGCAGGGTGGCAGTTCTTC. Translation: CASSSDAGWQFF.

In this sample, this clone turned up a few times. The chain is built from TRBV7-8 and TRBJ1-4; TRBD1 might be the D (5 bases). This CDR3 comprises 15 residues. CDR1 and CDR2 (germline): SGHVS, FQNEAQ. Trimming took off 10 bases at V and 2 bases at J, with 17 bases between the two ends. This CDR3 reads CATYTGGATNEKLFF. In DNA, the CDR3 is TGTGCCACATACACGGGGGGTGCTACTAATGAAAAACTGTTTTTT.

This chain links TRBV10-2 with TRBJ1-5; 8 bases agree with TRBD1. This CDR3 region has 17 residues. Germline V gene data show CDR1 as WSHSY and CDR2 as SAAADI. Trimming removed 8 bases from V and 1 base from J; junction bases left unmatched: 13. Written as DNA, the CDR3 is TGCGCCAGCTCCCCGCACAGGGGGGTTACGAGCAATCAGCCCCAGCATTTT. Its translation is CASSPHRGVTSNQPQHF.

The V and J genes are TRBV7-9 and TRBJ1-3; 7 bases align to TRBD1. V shed 5 bases and J 2 bases; nucleotides not matched to a gene: 3. The CDR3 is 14 residues long. Germline V gene lookup returns CDR1 SEHNR and CDR2 FQNEAQ (reference sequence). This CDR3 reads CASSRTGAGNTIYF. CDR3 DNA: TGTGCCAGCAGCCGAACAGGGGCTGGAAACACCATATATTTT.

CDR3 coding DNA: TGTGCCACTAAGCAGGGGGCTGAAAATTCACCCCTCCACTTT. Translating it yields CATKQGAENSPLHF. The rearrangement links TRBV7-8 to TRBJ1-6, with 8 bases that match TRBD1. Germline values: CDR1 SGHVS, CDR2 FQNEAQ. The CDR3 has 14 residues. V lost 10 bases to trimming and J lost 7 bases; unmatched junction nucleotides: 9.

V is TRBV7-2 and J is TRBJ2-3; 9 bases are shared with TRBD2. Trimming removed 4 bases from V and 1 base from J; junction bases left unmatched: 6. The CDR3 runs to 16 residues. Per germline, CDR1 SGHTA and CDR2 FQGNSA. The CDR3 region has the DNA TGTGCCAGCAGCTCTACACTAGCGGGCGGCACAGATACGCAGTATTTT. It specifies CASSSTLAGGTDTQYF.

J is TRBJ2-5 and V is TRBV5-4; weak D call: TRBD2 (6 bases). V was cut by 4 bases and J by 3 bases, with 13 bases left in between. CDR3 length equals 14 residues. CDR1 is SGHNT and CDR2 is YYREEE in the germline V gene (reference sequence). The CDR3 spells CASSLYGGEETQYF. CDR3 nucleotide sequence: TGTGCCAGCAGCCTCTACGGCGGGGAAGAGACCCAGTACTTC.

The chain employs TRBV9 and TRBJ2-1, with 8 bases aligning to TRBD2. CDR3 length: 12 residues. Unmatched junction bases numbered 1, after V lost 4 bases and J lost 7 bases. The V gene's germline CDR1 is SGDLS and CDR2 YYNGEE. The CDR3 region has the DNA TGTGCCAGCAGCCGGGGGGGGAATGAGCAGTTCTTC. Its translation is CASSRGGNEQFF.

The chain couples TRBV19 to TRBJ2-3; 8 bases fit TRBD2. Per germline, CDR1 LNHDA and CDR2 SQIVND (reference sequence). The V gene end was trimmed by 1 base and the J gene end by 5 bases; junction bases not matched to a gene: 8. CDR3 length equals 16 residues. This CDR3 reads CASSIVGGGPGDTQYF. The CDR3, as DNA: TGTGCCAGTAGTATAGTGGGCGGGGGGCCGGGAGATACGCAGTATTTT.

The CDR3 is CATREGLTSGAYNEQFF. Here the CDR3 DNA reads TGTGCCACCAGGGAGGGGTTAACTAGCGGGGCTTACAATGAGCAGTTCTTC. The V gene is TRBV15, the J gene TRBJ2-1; TRBD2 agrees at 10 bases. Per germline, CDR1 LNHNV and CDR2 YYDKDF (reference sequence). This CDR3 contains 17 residues. J was trimmed by 4 bases and V by 6 bases; bases with no gene match: 12.

J is TRBJ2-2 and V is TRBV7-8; possible D gene TRBD2, 6 bases. The CDR3 spans 15 residues. Germline lookup yields CDR1 SGHVS and CDR2 FQNEAQ. Trimming left V 11 bases short and J 6 bases short, with 22 bases between. The CDR3 DNA reads as TGTGCCTCCTTCAACCCGGGGGAGAGGGCCGGGGAGCTGTTTTTT. As protein: CASFNPGERAGELFF.

The chain uses TRBV5-6 and TRBJ1-2; tentative D call: TRBD1 (5 bases). CDR3 length: 16 residues. CDR1 is SGHDT and CDR2 is YYEEEE in the germline V gene. V lost 1 base to trimming and J lost 2 bases, with 15 bases between them. The CDR3, as DNA: TGTGCCAGCAGCTTGCGGGGGACGGGGATCAACTATGGCTACACCTTC. Translated, it gives CASSLRGTGINYGYTF.

The chain joins TRBV5-5 to TRBJ1-2, with D possibly matching TRBD1 (5 bases). The V end lost 0 bases, the J end lost 5 bases, and 17 bases lay between the germline ends. This CDR3 has 16 residues. CDR1 SGHKS and CDR2 YYEKEE come from the germline V gene (reference sequence). The CDR3 reads CASSLEPGSVGYGYTF. CDR3 bases: TGTGCCAGCAGCTTGGAGCCAGGGTCGGTAGGTTATGGCTACACCTTC.